The text below deals with one T cell receptor (beta chain). Its antigen is unknown. A read error may produce the germline difference seen at one junction end. Described time point: newly diagnosed GD, antithyroid drugs for less than 3 months. There was RNA extracted from PBMCs, and the TCR library was made from it. The collection involved drawing approximately 9.9 milliliters of peripheral blood into EDTA tubes. iRepertoire HTBI primers and Arm-PCR of CDR3 regions built TCR beta libraries. TCRdb redid the calling of the multiplex PCR reads with MiXCR, one entry per CDR3 protein. The table records roughly 610,000 distinct CDR3 sequences, about 16% of them present only once. This specimen comes from a study of regulatory T cells in long-lasting Graves disease. In germline, CDR1 is SGDLS, CDR2 YYNGEE. The CDR3 length is 14 residues. Study findings and constraints: Rather than thyroid tissue, only peripheral blood underwent study.

This same sample was also part of a study on T cells in Graves' hyperthyroidism and ophthalmopathy. That work states: HTBI primers drove first-round RT-PCR of the TCR CDR3.

This specimen was peripheral blood mononuclear cells (PBMCs), taken at new diagnosis, from a patient treated with antithyroid drugs. This sequence originates from a man aged 18 to 29 with Graves disease. The J gene is TRBJ2-7, the V gene TRBV9; no clear D gene. The CDR3 bases are TGTGCCAGCAGCCAACAGCTTTCCTCCTACGAGCAGTACTTT. It translates to CASSQQLSSYEQYF.